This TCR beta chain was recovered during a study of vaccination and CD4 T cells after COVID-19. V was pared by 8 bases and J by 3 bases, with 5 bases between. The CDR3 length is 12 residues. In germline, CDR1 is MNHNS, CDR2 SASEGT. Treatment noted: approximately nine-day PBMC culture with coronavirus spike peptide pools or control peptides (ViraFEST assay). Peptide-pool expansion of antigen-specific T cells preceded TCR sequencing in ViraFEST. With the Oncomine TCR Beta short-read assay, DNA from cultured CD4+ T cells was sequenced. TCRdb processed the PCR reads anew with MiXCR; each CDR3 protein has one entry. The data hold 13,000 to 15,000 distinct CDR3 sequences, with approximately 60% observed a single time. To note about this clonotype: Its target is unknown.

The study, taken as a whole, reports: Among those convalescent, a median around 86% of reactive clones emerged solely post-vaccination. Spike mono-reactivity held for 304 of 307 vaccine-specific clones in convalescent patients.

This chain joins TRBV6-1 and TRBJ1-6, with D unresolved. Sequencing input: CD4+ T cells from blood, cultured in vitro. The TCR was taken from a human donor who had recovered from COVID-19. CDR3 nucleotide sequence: TGTGCCAGCCGGGTCTATAATTCACCCCTCCACTTT. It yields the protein CASRVYNSPLHF.